The clone carrying this T cell receptor (beta chain) came up many times. Its target is unknown. Amplification of TCR beta CDR3 regions was performed using RNA transcripts as template. The HTBI primer set served for first-round RT-PCR of the TCR CDR3. TCRdb re-called the multiplex PCR reads with MiXCR, one entry per CDR3 protein. This table has 700,000 or so distinct CDR3 sequences, 16% appearing once. This entry is derived from a study of T cells in Graves' hyperthyroidism and ophthalmopathy. Broader study findings: Through a model of 13 V-J features, ophthalmopathy was separated from stable hyperthyroidism. Most thyroid clonotypes with frequency above 0.001 were detected in blood.

CDR3 size: 14 residues. Trimming took 5 bases from V and 2 from J; bases not matched to a gene: 6. CDR1 and CDR2 from the germline V gene are SEHNR and FQNEAQ (reference sequence). Uncontrolled infection, other autoimmune disease, pregnancy or lactation excluded patients. Sequenced material: blood. The gene calls are TRBV7-9 and TRBJ2-7; 7 positions match TRBD1. The sequence was obtained from a man between 18 and 29 years old with Graves' hyperthyroidism. The DNA for the CDR3 is TGTGCCAGCAGCGATAAGGGACAGACCTACGAGCAGTACTTC. As protein: CASSDKGQTYEQYF.